This passage covers 10 T cell receptor beta chains from one sample sequenced in a study of blood T cell repertoires in COVID-19. The table came from immunoSEQ multiplex PCR; TCRdb's copy has only in-frame clones and leaves some out. The repertoire holds 200,000 to 250,000 clones, about 90% seen once, with 1.2% in the top ten. Specimen: peripheral blood. These receptor sequences come from a man aged 25-45 years with acute or convalescent COVID-19.

The V gene is TRBV4-1, the J gene TRBJ1-2; possibly TRBD1 for D (6 bases). V shed 1 base and J shed 7 bases, with 19 bases lying between them. Germline V gives CDR1 MGHRA, CDR2 YSYEKL. The CDR3 spans 16 residues. The CDR3 reads CASSQARRGNWFGYTF. The CDR3 DNA is TGCGCCAGCAGCCAAGCGCGTAGGGGGAATTGGTTTGGCTACACCTTC.

This rearrangement joins TRBV13 to TRBJ2-3; D gene uncertain. The V gene's germline CDR1 is PRHDT and CDR2 FYEKMQ (reference sequence). V was cut by 5 bases and J by 0 bases, with 12 bases left in between. CDR3 length: 15 residues. The CDR3 DNA sequence: TGTGCCAGCAGCCCCCCTGGCGGTAGCACAGATACGCAGTATTTT. Residues: CASSPPGGSTDTQYF.

The chain links TRBV5-1 to TRBJ2-5, with TRBD1 as a possible D gene (6 bases). Germline CDR1 reads SGHRS; CDR2 reads YFSETQ. This CDR3 has 14 amino acids. V was cut by 0 bases and J by 0 bases, with 6 bases left in between. CDR3 coding DNA: TGCGCCAGCAGCTTGGCAGGGGACCAAGAGACCCAGTACTTC. The encoded protein is CASSLAGDQETQYF.

The V gene is TRBV5-1, the J gene TRBJ2-6, with 9 nucleotides matching TRBD2. The V segment lost 4 bases and the J segment 0 bases; nucleotides outside the gene matches: 5. The V gene's germline CDR1 is SGHRS and CDR2 YFSETQ. This CDR3 is built from 17 residues. Here the CDR3 DNA reads TGCGCCAGCAGCATTAGCGGGGGCGTCTCTGGGGCCAACGTCCTGACTTTC. This encodes CASSISGGVSGANVLTF.

V is TRBV5-5 and J is TRBJ2-5, with 10 bases aligning to TRBD1. Germline CDR1 reads SGHKS; CDR2 reads YYEKEE (reference sequence). The CDR3 has 15 amino acids. V trimming: 5 bases; J trimming: 3 bases; junction bases outside the gene matches: 7. CDR3 amino acids: CASRTGTGDEETQYF. The CDR3 bases are TGTGCCAGCAGAACCGGGACAGGGGACGAAGAGACCCAGTACTTC.

This rearrangement joins TRBV27 to TRBJ2-6; 7 bases are a match to TRBD1. Trimming at V came to 3 bases and at J to 2 bases, leaving 13 bases not matched to a gene. CDR3 length: 19 residues. Germline V gives CDR1 MNHEY, CDR2 SMNVEV (reference sequence). The CDR3, as DNA: TGTGCCAGCAGTTTCCGACCTAGGACAGGCCAGCCTGGGGCCAACGTCCTGACTTTC. The encoded protein is CASSFRPRTGQPGANVLTF.

This clone showed up just once. The chain links TRBV29-1 to TRBJ2-5; 8 positions match TRBD1. Germline V gene sequence: CDR1 SQVTM, CDR2 ANQGSEA. The CDR3 loop spans 14 amino acids. Trimming removed 4 bases from V and 3 bases from J; junction bases left unmatched: 7. The CDR3 DNA follows: TGCAGCGTTGCCAAGCACAGGGGGGAAGAGACCCAGTACTTC. Its protein is CSVAKHRGEETQYF.

V gene TRBV3-1 (or the pseudogene TRBV3-2) combines with J gene TRBJ2-3, with TRBD2 matching over 9 bases. V was clipped by 0 bases and J by 3 bases; unmatched bases: 7. This CDR3 comprises 17 residues. Germline V gives CDR1 LGHDT, CDR2 YNNKEL (reference sequence). This CDR3 reads CASSQDLRRGGTDTQYF. The CDR3 DNA follows: TGTGCCAGCAGCCAAGATCTAAGGCGGGGGGGGACAGATACGCAGTATTTT.

V gene TRBV12-2 combines with J gene TRBJ1-6; the table names TRBD1, a call not compared with the DNA. TRBV12-2 is described as a pseudogene. CDR3 length: 19 residues. The CDR3 spells CASRPPRQLGAPTNSPLHF. CDR3 DNA sequence: TGTGCAAGTCGCCCCCCGCGGCAGCTGGGGGCCCCGACTAATTCACCCCTCCACTTT.

The DNA of the CDR3 is TGCGCCAGCAGCCAACCCCGAGGGCGGACCGGGGAGCTGTTTTTT. Its protein product is CASSQPRGRTGELFF. The chain combines TRBV4-1 with TRBJ2-2, with D perhaps TRBD2 (5 bases). The CDR3 runs 15 residues. Germline CDR1 reads MGHRA; CDR2 reads YSYEKL. Trimming shortened V by 2 bases and J by 5 bases, and 12 bases separated the two germline ends.